This record looks at one T cell receptor (beta chain) sequence and its context. The CDR3 is 16 residues long. V lost 3 bases and J 0 bases, leaving 12 bases between the germline ends. Germline loops: CDR1 MRHNA, CDR2 SNTAGT. Libraries were prepared by immunoSEQ multiplex PCR; TCRdb keeps only in-frame clonotypes and omits some of them. The sample holds about 65,000 clones; about 94% are singletons and the top ten take about 4.4%. The entry originates in a study of cytomegalovirus exposure and HLA in healthy donors. The clonotype was recovered from a man aged 18 to 35 in good health and CMV-seropositive. The chain is built from TRBV6-4 and TRBJ2-4; tentatively, D is TRBD2 (6 bases). The sample consisted of PBMCs. CDR3 DNA sequence: TGTGCCAGCAGTGAGCCTAGCGTCTTAGCCAAAAACATTCAGTACTTC. Its protein product is CASSEPSVLAKNIQYF.